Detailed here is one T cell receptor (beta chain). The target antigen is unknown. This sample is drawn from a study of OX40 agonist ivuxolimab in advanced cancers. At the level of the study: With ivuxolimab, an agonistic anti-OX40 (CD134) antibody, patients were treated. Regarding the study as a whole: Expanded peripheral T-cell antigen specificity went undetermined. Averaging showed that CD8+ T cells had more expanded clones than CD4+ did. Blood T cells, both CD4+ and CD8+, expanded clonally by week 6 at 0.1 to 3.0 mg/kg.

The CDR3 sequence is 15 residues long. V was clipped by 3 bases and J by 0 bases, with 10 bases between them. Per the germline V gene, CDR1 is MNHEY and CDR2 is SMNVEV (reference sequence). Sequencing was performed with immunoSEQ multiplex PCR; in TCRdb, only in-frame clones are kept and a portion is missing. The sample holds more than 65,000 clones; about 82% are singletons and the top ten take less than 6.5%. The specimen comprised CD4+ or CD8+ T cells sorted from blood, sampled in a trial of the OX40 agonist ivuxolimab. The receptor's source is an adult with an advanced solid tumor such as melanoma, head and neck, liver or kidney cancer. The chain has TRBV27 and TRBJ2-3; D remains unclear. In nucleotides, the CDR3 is TGTGCCAGCAGTTTTTCCTCATCTAGCACAGATACGCAGTATTTT. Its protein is CASSFSSSSTDTQYF.